This note documents a single TCR beta chain sequence. Antigen: not known. The germline V gene encodes CDR1 SGDLS and CDR2 YYNGEE. V was pared by 7 bases and J by 0 bases, with 8 bases between. This CDR3 has 13 residues. Use of 60 Vbeta and 13 Jbeta primers characterized the PCR. Profiling relied on immunoSEQ multiplex PCR, and the TCRdb table lists in-frame clones only, not all of them. This sample has almost 200,000 clones, with about 85% found just once. This cohort consisted of healthy bone marrow donors. The data belong to a study of cytomegalovirus exposure and HLA in healthy donors. Whole-study results and caveats: In a later analysis, an Asian-associated ancestry cluster reportedly showed fewer N-insertions than the approximately 700-donor mean.

The chain is built from TRBV9 and TRBJ1-3, with no clear D. The TCR sequence derives from a male donor in good health and CMV-seropositive. Sequenced: PBMCs. CDR3 sequence (DNA): TGTGCCAGCGCGACAAGCTCTGGAAACACCATATATTTT. Protein: CASATSSGNTIYF.